This TCR beta chain was observed in a study of T cells after yellow fever vaccination. Study overall: Preparation of the low-cell-number fractions used SMART-Seq v4 Ultra Low Input.

TCRdb redid the calling of the 5' RACE reads with MiXCR, one entry per CDR3 protein. The data contain about 300,000 distinct CDR3 sequences, around 10% of them singletons. The clonotype comes from a man aged 18 to 35 who received the YFV17D yellow fever vaccine. The sample in question was CD4+ T cells sorted from PBMCs, obtained 5 days after the yellow fever booster vaccination.

This chain's CDR3 is CAIRFTLRANYGYTF. CDR3 sequence (DNA): TGTGCCATCAGATTCACACTCAGGGCCAACTATGGCTACACCTTC. The chain has TRBV10-3 and TRBJ1-2, with D possibly TRBD1 on 5 matching bases. CDR1 and CDR2 (germline): ENHRY, SYGVKD. The CDR3 contains 15 residues. With 6 bases removed from V and 2 bases from J, the gap between germline ends came to 16 bases.